The clone carrying this T cell receptor (beta chain) has only a few counts. The antigen remains undetermined. These data originate in a study of CD8+CD57+ T cells in acquired aplastic anemia. Overall study findings and caveats: Nearly 30 was the count of CD8+ CDR3 sequences that patients shared with controls.

This CDR3 contains 16 residues. V gave up 3 bases and J gave up 3 bases; unmatched junction bases: 10. From germline, CDR1 is DFQATT and CDR2 SNEGSKA (reference sequence). Template material for TCR beta VDJ and CDR3 profiling consisted of genomic DNA. TCRdb recomputed calls from the reads with MiXCR, one row per CDR3 protein. The sample has 150,000 or so distinct CDR3 sequences, 55% to 70% seen once. The sequencing input was sorted CD4+, CD8+, or CD8+CD57+ T cells (not recorded which) from PBMCs. The sequence was collected from a human donor in good health. The gene calls are TRBV20-1 and TRBJ1-5, with TRBD1 identical over 8 bases. DNA for the CDR3: TGCAGTGCTAGGGGCCCAAACAGGGGGAACAATCAGCCCCAGCATTTT. Protein: CSARGPNRGNNQPQHF.